This TCR beta chain was recorded in a study of T cell responses to AZD1222 COVID-19 vaccine. Whole-study context: Analysis merged second doses at about 4 or about 12 weeks. The study's findings and limits: Unmutated variant regions reportedly attract nearly half of all spike-specific TCRs. Increased Spike-specific TCR breadth and depth were observed after two AZD1222 doses.

Here immunoSEQ multiplex PCR was the method, and the copy in TCRdb shows in-frame clones only, minus some. The sample includes about 150,000 clones, 88% of them seen just once. Trimming took off 4 bases at V and 0 bases at J, with 10 bases between the two ends. Germline V lookup: CDR1 LGHNA, CDR2 YSLEER. This CDR3 region has 15 residues. As to this clone: The antigen remains undetermined.

The sequence was obtained from an adult in good health. This sequence joins TRBV4-3 and TRBJ1-3; possibly TRBD1 for D (6 bases). Sequencing was performed on peripheral blood, taken on day 0 of AZD1222 vaccination. Here the CDR3 reads CASSLTGHSGNTIYF. The CDR3 coding sequence is TGCGCCAGCAGCCTAACGGGACACTCTGGAAACACCATATATTTT.